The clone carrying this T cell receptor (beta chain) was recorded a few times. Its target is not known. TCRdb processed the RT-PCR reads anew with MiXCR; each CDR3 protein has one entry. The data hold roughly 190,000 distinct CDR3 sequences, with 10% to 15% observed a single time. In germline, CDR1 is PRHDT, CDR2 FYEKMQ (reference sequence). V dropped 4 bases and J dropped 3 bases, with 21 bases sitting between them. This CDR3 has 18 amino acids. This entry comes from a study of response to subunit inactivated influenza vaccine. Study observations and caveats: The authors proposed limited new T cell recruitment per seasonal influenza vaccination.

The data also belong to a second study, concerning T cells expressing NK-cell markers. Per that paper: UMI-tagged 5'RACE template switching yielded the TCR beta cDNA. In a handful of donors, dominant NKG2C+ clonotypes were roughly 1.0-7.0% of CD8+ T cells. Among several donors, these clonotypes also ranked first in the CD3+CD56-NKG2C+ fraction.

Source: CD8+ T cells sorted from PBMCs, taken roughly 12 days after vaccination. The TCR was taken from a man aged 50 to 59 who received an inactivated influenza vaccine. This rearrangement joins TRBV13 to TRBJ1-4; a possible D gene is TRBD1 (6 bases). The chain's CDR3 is CASSSRDNVEEANEKLFF. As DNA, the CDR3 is TGTGCCAGCAGCTCTCGGGACAACGTTGAGGAGGCTAATGAAAAACTGTTTTTT. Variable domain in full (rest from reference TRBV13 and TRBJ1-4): AAGVIQSPRHLIKEKRETATLKCYPIPRHDTVYWYQQGPGQDPQFLISFYEKMQSDKGSIPDRFSAQQFSDYHSELNMSSLELGDSALYFCASSSRDNVEEANEKLFFGSGTQLSVL.